This T cell receptor (beta chain) stems from a study of T cells in Graves' hyperthyroidism and ophthalmopathy. On the study more broadly: The initial diagnosis was the point when peripheral blood was collected, ahead of any treatment. Regarding the study as a whole: Most thyroid-expanded clonotypes above 0.001 were also found in blood.

Amplification yielded TCR beta CDR3 regions, with RNA transcripts as the source. First-round RT-PCR targeting the TCR CDR3 was performed with the HTBI primer set. MiXCR was run by TCRdb on the multiplex PCR reads, yielding one entry per CDR3 protein. The table lists more than 450,000 distinct CDR3 sequences, nearly 20% of them singletons. This clonotype was counted between two and nine times. What it recognizes is unknown. Exclusion of patients followed from uncontrolled infection, other autoimmune disease, pregnancy or lactation. Diagnoses were established using clinical symptoms, serum thyroxine and TRAb, thyroid ultrasound and orbital computed tomography. With 10 bases removed from V and 5 bases from J, the gap between germline ends came to 21 bases. The CDR3 covers 15 residues. Per germline, CDR1 MNHNS and CDR2 SASEGT.

Sequencing was carried out using blood. The source is a middle-aged man with Graves' ophthalmopathy. The rearrangement uses TRBV6-1 and TRBJ2-1; D possibly corresponds to TRBD2 (5 bases). The CDR3 bases are TGTGCCATTAAACCAGCCGACTTCGGGGACAATGAGCAGTTCTTC. Translating gives CAIKPADFGDNEQFF.